One and the same sample provided the 10 T cell receptor beta chains below, sequenced in a study of human T cells and chemical hapten exposure. TCRdb re-derived calls from the RACE reads in MiXCR, one entry per CDR3 protein. Of around 100,000 distinct CDR3 sequences detected, around 10% appear once; the ten largest clones hold approximately 3.5%. The time point is: patch test 1, 2 weeks after DPC sensitization. Noted treatment: therapeutic diphenylcyclopropenone sensitization with weekly scalp DPC. The sequencing here drew on whole blood, taken in connection with sensitization to the hapten diphenylcyclopropenone (DPC). The receptors were sampled from a woman in her thirties or forties with alopecia areata. Some clones in this sample may be carry-over from other donors' samples.

This clonotype has a handful of counts. The gene calls are TRBV5-4 and TRBJ2-3; TRBD2 agrees at 11 bases. The CDR3 loop spans 16 amino acids. V lost 2 bases and J lost 0; bases outside the gene matches: 2. The germline CDR1 and CDR2 sequences are SGHNT and YYREEE (reference sequence). The CDR3 DNA reads as TGTGCCAGCAGCTTTCGACTAGCGGGAAGCACAGATACGCAGTATTTT. Encoded protein: CASSFRLAGSTDTQYF.

This clonotype came up a few times. The gene calls are TRBV6-2 or TRBV6-3 and TRBJ2-7, with 7 bases identical to TRBD1. Per germline, CDR1 MNHEY and CDR2 SVGEGT. V was pared by 5 bases and J by 2 bases, with 9 bases of the junction left unmatched. The CDR3 loop spans 15 amino acids. The CDR3 nucleotides are TGTGCCAGCAGTCGCCCCCCGACAGGGACCTACGAGCAGTACTTC. This codes for CASSRPPTGTYEQYF.

There are a few counts of this clonotype. The J gene is TRBJ1-6, the V gene TRBV4-3; no clear D gene. The length of the CDR3 is 16 residues. Per germline, CDR1 LGHNA and CDR2 YSLEER. The V and J ends lost 3 bases and 9 bases respectively, with 18 bases between them. CDR3 amino acids: CASSQEAPPRGSPLHF. As DNA, the CDR3 is TGCGCCAGCAGCCAGGAGGCCCCTCCACGGGGTTCACCCCTCCACTTT.

This clonotype was seen repeatedly, ten times or more. CDR3 coding DNA: TGTGCCAGCAGTTCCCCGGACAGTGGATTCATGAACACTGAAGCTTTCTTT. Protein product: CASSSPDSGFMNTEAFF. The genes are TRBV12-3 or TRBV12-4 and TRBJ1-1; D might be TRBD1 (6 bases). The V end lost 4 bases, the J end lost 0 bases, and 18 bases lay between the germline ends. The CDR3 loop spans 17 amino acids.

The genes are TRBV6-1 and TRBJ2-1, with TRBD1 matching 8 bases. With 5 bases clipped from V and 7 bases from J, the junction kept 4 bases outside the gene matches. Germline V gene data show CDR1 as MNHNS and CDR2 as SASEGT. The CDR3 consists of 13 residues. The CDR3 here is CASSRTGKNEQFF. DNA for the CDR3: TGTGCCAGCAGTAGGACAGGGAAGAATGAGCAGTTCTTC.

This clonotype was detected a few times. The rearrangement uses TRBV11-1 and TRBJ2-7; TRBD1 is a possible D gene (6 bases). Trimming shortened V by 8 bases and J by 11 bases, and 19 bases separated the two germline ends. CDR1 and CDR2 (germline): SGHAT, FQDESV (reference sequence). This CDR3 has 12 residues. DNA for the CDR3: TGTGCCAGCGCAAATTGGGACACAGAGAAGTACTTC. Protein sequence: CASANWDTEKYF.

This clonotype turned up a few times. This sequence joins TRBV10-3 and TRBJ1-1; no firm D call. Trimming took 6 bases from V and 6 from J, leaving 8 bases between them. CDR1 is ENHRY, CDR2 SYGVKD, per germline. This CDR3 comprises 11 residues. Here the CDR3 DNA reads TGTGCCATCAGCGGAGACGCTGAAGCTTTCTTT. It specifies CAISGDAEAFF.

This chain joins TRBV4-3 and TRBJ1-1; D not certain. The V gene's germline CDR1 is LGHNA and CDR2 YSLEER. CDR3 length equals 14 residues. V shed 4 bases and J shed 4 bases, with 13 bases lying between them. This CDR3 is CASSRGRVGTEAFF. The CDR3 bases are TGCGCCAGCAGCCGAGGGCGCGTCGGCACTGAAGCTTTCTTT.

This clonotype showed up many times. V usage is TRBV4-2 and J usage is TRBJ2-7; TRBD2 might be the D (6 bases). The CDR3 extends over 13 amino acids. Germline V lookup: CDR1 LGHNA, CDR2 YNFKEQ. Trimming cost V 4 bases and J 6 bases, with 13 bases left between them. The CDR3 coding sequence is TGTGCCAGCAGCCCACTTACTAGCTCCGAGCAGTACTTC. Encoded protein: CASSPLTSSEQYF.

Many counts were recorded for this clonotype. This chain uses TRBV30 with TRBJ2-1, with 11 bases fitting TRBD2. This CDR3 contains 17 residues. V lost 4 bases to trimming and J lost 4 bases; unmatched junction nucleotides: 12. Germline V CDR1 and CDR2: GTSNPN, SVGIG (reference sequence). The CDR3 loop is CAWKGATGTSGYNEQFF. The CDR3 nucleotides read TGTGCCTGGAAAGGGGCGACCGGGACTAGCGGATACAATGAGCAGTTCTTC.